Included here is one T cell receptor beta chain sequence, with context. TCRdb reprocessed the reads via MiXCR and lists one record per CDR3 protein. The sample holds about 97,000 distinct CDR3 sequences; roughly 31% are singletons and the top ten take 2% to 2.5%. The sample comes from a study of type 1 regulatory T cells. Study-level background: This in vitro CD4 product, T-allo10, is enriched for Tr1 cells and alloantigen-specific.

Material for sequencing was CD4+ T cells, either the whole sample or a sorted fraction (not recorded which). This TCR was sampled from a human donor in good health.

The CDR3 DNA reads as TGCAGTGCTACAAGCACAGGGGGCGCGAGTGGCTACACCTTC. This gives the protein CSATSTGGASGYTF. The chain has TRBV20-1 and TRBJ1-2, with 9 positions matching TRBD1. The CDR3 is 14 residues long. The junction had 10 bases not matched to a gene; V was cut back by 4 bases and J by 7 bases. Germline-derived CDR1 and CDR2 are DFQATT and SNEGSKA (reference sequence).